These 20 T cell receptor beta chains came from one sample sequenced in a study of OX40 agonist ivuxolimab in advanced cancers. Profiling relied on immunoSEQ multiplex PCR, and the TCRdb table lists in-frame clones only, not all of them. The table shows roughly 63,000 clones, with roughly 86% occurring only once. Material: CD4+ or CD8+ T cells sorted from blood, obtained in a trial of the OX40 agonist ivuxolimab. The source is an adult with an advanced solid tumor such as melanoma, head and neck, liver or kidney cancer.

This clone was found a few times. CDR3 region: CATRGGNNQPQHF. CDR3 sequence (DNA): TGTGCCACCAGAGGGGGAAACAATCAGCCCCAGCATTTT. The rearrangement uses TRBV6-5 and TRBJ1-5; TRBD1 is a possible D gene (6 bases). The CDR3 runs to 13 residues. The germline gives CDR1 MNHEY, CDR2 SVGAGI. The V end lost 10 bases, the J end lost 3 bases, and 13 bases lay between the germline ends.

CDR3 in amino acids: CASTQGRSNTEAFF. The CDR3, as DNA: TGTGCCAGCACCCAGGGGAGGTCGAACACTGAAGCTTTCTTT. The chain uses TRBV2 and TRBJ1-1; TRBD1 is a possible D gene (6 bases). The V gene lost 7 bases and the J gene lost 1 base, with 13 bases spanning the gap. CDR3 length: 14 residues. The V gene's germline CDR1 is SNHLY and CDR2 FYNNEI.

This chain links TRBV29-1 with TRBJ2-3; D unresolved. Germline V CDR1 and CDR2: SQVTM, ANQGSEA. The germline V and J ends were trimmed by 1 base and 1 base, with 6 bases remaining between them. The CDR3 length is 13 residues. In DNA form, the CDR3 reads TGCAGCGTTGAAGTAAGCGGCACAGATACGCAGTATTTT. It yields the protein CSVEVSGTDTQYF.

The gene calls are TRBV4-2 and TRBJ2-3; the D is unclear. CDR1 LGHNA and CDR2 YNFKEQ come from the germline V gene. The CDR3 is 15 residues long. V was trimmed by 4 bases and J by 0 bases, leaving 11 bases between them. The CDR3 loop is CASSPSVTSTDTQYF. In DNA, the CDR3 is TGTGCCAGCAGCCCTTCCGTTACTAGCACAGATACGCAGTATTTT.

V and J are TRBV10-1 and TRBJ1-1; D might be TRBD1 (6 bases). The germline V gene has CDR1 WNHNN and CDR2 SYGVQD (reference sequence). Trimming removed 3 bases from V and 0 bases from J, with 11 bases in between. The CDR3 runs 15 residues. The CDR3 sequence is CASSDGTYLNTEAFF. The CDR3 bases are TGCGCCAGCAGTGACGGGACATACTTGAACACTGAAGCTTTCTTT.

The chain uses TRBV18 and TRBJ2-5; no clear D gene. CDR3 size: 14 residues. Germline values: CDR1 KGHSH, CDR2 LQKENI. V lost 2 bases and J 5 bases, leaving 12 bases between the germline ends. Here the CDR3 reads CASSPGAQTETQYF. The CDR3 coding sequence is TGTGCCAGCTCACCAGGAGCACAGACGGAGACCCAGTACTTC.

V gene TRBV7-2 combines with J gene TRBJ1-5; a possible D gene is TRBD1 (6 bases). With 4 bases removed from V and 7 bases from J, the gap between germline ends came to 11 bases. The CDR3 extends over 13 amino acids. CDR1 and CDR2 from the germline V gene are SGHTA and FQGNSA. The CDR3 bases are TGTGCCAGCAGCTCAAGGGGGGGACAGCCCCAGCATTTT. Its protein is CASSSRGGQPQHF.

This chain joins TRBV5-4 and TRBJ2-5, with D tentatively TRBD1 or TRBD2 (5 bases each). Trimming stripped 0 bases from V and 5 bases from J, with 14 bases between. The germline V gene has CDR1 SGHNT and CDR2 YYREEE (reference sequence). CDR3 length equals 15 residues. CDR3 in DNA: TGTGCCAGCAGCTTGGACCTCGGGGCTTATGAGACCCAGTACTTC. Its protein is CASSLDLGAYETQYF.

V usage is TRBV10-3 and J usage is TRBJ1-1, with D possibly matching TRBD1 (5 bases). Trimming cost V 3 bases and J 5 bases, with 10 bases left between them. Per germline, CDR1 ENHRY and CDR2 SYGVKD. The CDR3 runs 13 residues. The CDR3 region has the DNA TGTGCCATCAGTGACCAGGGAGGGACTGAAGCTTTCTTT. This sequence encodes CAISDQGGTEAFF.

V is TRBV19 and J is TRBJ1-2; 7 nucleotides align to TRBD1. CDR1 is LNHDA and CDR2 is SQIVND in the germline V gene (reference sequence). The CDR3 loop spans 12 amino acids. Trimming cost V 6 bases and J 5 bases; bases outside gene matches: 3. CDR3 protein: CASSQTGYGYTF. In DNA, the CDR3 is TGTGCCAGTAGCCAGACAGGGTATGGCTACACCTTC.

The genes are TRBV10-2 and TRBJ2-2, with a weak D call TRBD1 (5 bases). Trimming stripped 5 bases from V and 2 bases from J, with 9 bases between. Per germline, CDR1 WSHSY and CDR2 SAAADI. The CDR3 contains 14 residues. The CDR3 spells CASSFDRNTGELFF. The CDR3 bases are TGCGCCAGCAGTTTTGACAGAAACACCGGGGAGCTGTTTTTT.

CDR3 protein: CAISAGTGEKLFF. The DNA of the CDR3 is TGTGCCATCAGTGCGGGGACGGGTGAAAAACTGTTTTTT. J is TRBJ1-4 and V is TRBV10-3, with TRBD1 as a possible D gene (5 bases). Germline assignment: CDR1 ENHRY and CDR2 SYGVKD. The CDR3 contains 13 residues. The V end lost 4 bases, the J end lost 7 bases, and 10 bases lay between the germline ends.

The chain links TRBV6-1 to TRBJ1-3, with a weak D call TRBD1 (5 bases). This CDR3 spans 12 amino acids. Germline loops: CDR1 MNHNS, CDR2 SASEGT. With 5 bases removed from V and 5 bases from J, the gap between germline ends came to 7 bases. In nucleotides, the CDR3 is TGTGCCAGCAGTATGGACAGAAACACCATATATTTT. It codes for CASSMDRNTIYF.

CDR3 sequence (DNA): TGTGCCAGCAGCATGGGACCCGCTAAGAGCTCTGGGGCCAACGTCCTGACTTTC. Its translation: CASSMGPAKSSGANVLTF. The chain combines TRBV5-4 with TRBJ2-6; D may be TRBD1 or TRBD2 (5 bases each). The CDR3 runs 18 residues. CDR1 is SGHNT, CDR2 YYREEE, per germline (reference sequence). V was trimmed by 4 bases and J by 0 bases, leaving 17 bases between them.

The CDR3: CAISEGLAGAGDTQYF. The CDR3 nucleotides read TGTGCCATCAGCGAAGGACTAGCGGGGGCCGGAGATACGCAGTATTTT. J is TRBJ2-3 and V is TRBV10-3, with 13 bases lining up with TRBD2. Per germline, CDR1 ENHRY and CDR2 SYGVKD. The V and J ends lost 6 bases and 5 bases, in that order; junction bases with no gene match: 8. The CDR3 is 16 amino acids.

The chain is built from TRBV6-4 and TRBJ2-7; D possibly corresponds to TRBD1 (6 bases). The CDR3 extends over 14 amino acids. Trimming pared 6 bases from V and 1 base from J, leaving 13 bases between. The V gene's germline CDR1 is MRHNA and CDR2 SNTAGT. CDR3 in DNA: TGTGCCAGCAGCCGGGACATTAGATCCTACGAGCAGTACTTC. Residues: CASSRDIRSYEQYF.

In this sample, this clone turned up a few times. The chain recombines TRBV9 with TRBJ2-1; TRBD2 aligns across 7 bases. This CDR3 is 16 amino acids long. The V and J ends lost 0 bases and 3 bases, in that order; junction bases with no gene match: 6. The V gene's germline CDR1 is SGDLS and CDR2 YYNGEE. The CDR3 spells CASSVVSSGYYNEQFF. CDR3 sequence (DNA): TGTGCCAGCAGCGTAGTGTCTAGCGGATACTACAATGAGCAGTTCTTC.

The chain combines TRBV10-1 with TRBJ2-1, with D maybe TRBD1 (6 bases). CDR1 and CDR2 (germline): WNHNN, SYGVQD (reference sequence). The CDR3 is made up of 17 amino acids. Trimming removed 6 bases at V and 4 bases at J, with 22 bases between. The CDR3 protein is CASSRDPTGSLYNEQFF. In nucleotides, the CDR3 is TGCGCCAGCAGCAGGGATCCGACAGGATCCCTTTACAATGAGCAGTTCTTC.

The chain joins TRBV6-1 to TRBJ2-4; D remains unclear. Germline values: CDR1 MNHNS, CDR2 SASEGT. The CDR3 is made up of 11 amino acids. V gave up 5 bases and J gave up 5 bases, with 4 bases separating them. Written as DNA, the CDR3 is TGTGCCAGCAGTCAAGAAAACATTCAGTACTTC. This encodes CASSQENIQYF.

The genes are TRBV7-2 and TRBJ2-7; D is unresolved. The ends were cut back, 5 bases at V and 0 bases at J, with 5 bases in the middle. Germline V gene lookup returns CDR1 SGHTA and CDR2 FQGNSA. CDR3 length: 12 residues. The chain's CDR3 is CASSRVSYEQYF. Written as DNA, the CDR3 is TGTGCCAGCAGCCGAGTCTCCTACGAGCAGTACTTC. Variable domain in full (rest from reference TRBV7-2 and TRBJ2-7): GAGVSQSPSNKVTEKGKDVELRCDPISGHTALYWYRQSLGQGLEFLIYFQGNSAPDKSGLPSDRFSAERTGGSVSTLTIQRTQQEDSAVYLCASSRVSYEQYFGPGTRLTVT.